One and the same sample provided the 9 T cell receptor beta chains below, sequenced in a study of type 1 regulatory T cells. TCRdb used MiXCR to reprocess the reads, holding one entry per CDR3 protein. The repertoire has 40,000 to 50,000 distinct CDR3 sequences, approximately 12% of them found once; the top ten carry around 7.5%. Which antigens these TCRs recognize remains unknown. The sample taken for sequencing was cultured non-Tr1 T cells, either the whole culture or a sorted T cell fraction (not recorded which). These receptors originate from a human donor in good health.

This clonotype was observed a few times. The rearrangement joins TRBV5-1 to TRBJ1-2; tentatively, D is TRBD1 (6 bases). V lost 5 bases and J lost 6, with 14 bases in between. Germline V gene sequence: CDR1 SGHRS, CDR2 YFSETQ. This CDR3 spans 13 amino acids. The CDR3, as DNA: TGCGCCAGCAGTTCACAGGGTTTTGATGGCTACACCTTC. It translates to CASSSQGFDGYTF.

J is TRBJ2-7 and V is TRBV28; D unclear. Trimming took 6 bases from V and 8 from J, leaving 20 bases between them. Germline assignment: CDR1 MDHEN and CDR2 SYDVKM. The CDR3 sequence is 14 residues long. CDR3: CASSRALGVYKQYF. The CDR3 nucleotides read TGTGCCAGCAGCCGAGCCCTTGGGGTATACAAGCAGTACTTC.

The sample holds a few counts of this clonotype. The chain links TRBV24-1 to TRBJ2-1; 7 bases line up with TRBD1. Germline V CDR1 and CDR2: KGHDR, SFDVKD. The CDR3 length is 15 residues. V lost 9 bases and J lost 4; bases outside the gene matches: 11. The CDR3 spells CATGTGTVPYNEQFF. The CDR3, as DNA: TGTGCCACCGGCACCGGGACAGTGCCTTACAATGAGCAGTTCTTC.

The V gene is TRBV24-1, the J gene TRBJ2-1; no clear D gene. V lost 2 bases to trimming and J lost 3 bases, with 7 bases between them. The germline CDR1 and CDR2 sequences are KGHDR and SFDVKD. The CDR3 runs 14 residues. As DNA, the CDR3 is TGTGCCACCAGTGATTCCGGGTTCTACAATGAGCAGTTCTTC. Its translation: CATSDSGFYNEQFF.

This clonotype turned up a few times. This sequence joins TRBV20-1 and TRBJ2-1; 15 nucleotides agree with TRBD2. Germline assignment: CDR1 DFQATT and CDR2 SNEGSKA (reference sequence). CDR3 length equals 16 residues. V dropped 5 bases and J dropped 4; count of bases not matched to a gene: 6. CDR3 sequence: CSARTSGRGNYNEQFF. The CDR3 DNA sequence: TGCAGTGCTCGGACTAGCGGGAGGGGCAATTACAATGAGCAGTTCTTC.

This clonotype was detected a few times. This chain joins TRBV29-1 and TRBJ2-1; TRBD2 matches at 8 bases. Germline V gene sequence: CDR1 SQVTM, CDR2 ANQGSEA. The CDR3 length is 14 residues. Trimming at V came to 3 bases and at J to 6 bases, leaving 7 bases not matched to a gene. Written as DNA, the CDR3 is TGCAGCGTTGACCCCAGCGGGAGTCTCAATGAGCAGTTCTTC. Protein sequence: CSVDPSGSLNEQFF.

This clonotype appeared many times. The chain recombines TRBV19 with TRBJ2-2, with D perhaps TRBD2 (6 bases). V gave up 7 bases and J gave up 3 bases, with 12 bases separating them. In germline, CDR1 is LNHDA, CDR2 SQIVND (reference sequence). The length of the CDR3 is 14 residues. The CDR3 nucleotides are TGTGCCAGTACCATGGGGGGTCACACCGGGGAGCTGTTTTTT. This translates into CASTMGGHTGELFF.

This clonotype was observed many times. This sequence joins TRBV5-1 and TRBJ1-2; possibly TRBD1 for D (5 bases). This CDR3 contains 13 residues. The ends were cut back, 7 bases at V and 7 bases at J, with 17 bases in the middle. CDR1 is SGHRS, CDR2 YFSETQ, per germline. CDR3 coding DNA: TGCGCCAGCTCGGCCGGACAATTATTTGGCTACACCTTC. Translated, it gives CASSAGQLFGYTF. The full variable domain, in which reference TRBV5-1 and TRBJ1-2 provide the parts outside the CDR3, is KAGVTQTPRYLIKTRGQQVTLSCSPISGHRSVSWYQQTPGQGLQFLFEYFSETQRNKGNFPGRFSGRQFSNSRSEMNVSTLELGDSALYLCASSAGQLFGYTFGSGTRLTVV.

The J gene is TRBJ2-2, the V gene TRBV3-1; D ambiguous. CDR1 is LGHDT and CDR2 is YNNKEL in the germline V gene (reference sequence). V was cut by 4 bases and J by 6 bases, with 12 bases left in between. The CDR3 loop spans 14 amino acids. The DNA of the CDR3 is TGTGCCAGCAGCCCTCTCCGGGTGTCCGGGGAGCTGTTTTTT. Its translation: CASSPLRVSGELFF.